Reported below is one TCR beta chain. Its antigen is as yet unknown. This sample was included in a study of T cell responses to AZD1222 COVID-19 vaccine. The study, taken as a whole, reports: Donors skewed white British and female; clonal diversity was possibly underestimated. Along spike, vaccine-associated CD4 TCRs were found throughout, with dominance at 160-218 and 743-854.

V lost 0 bases, J lost 4 bases, and 7 bases stayed unmatched. The CDR3 contains 16 residues. The repertoire was sequenced with immunoSEQ multiplex PCR; TCRdb's copy has only in-frame clones and lacks some. The sample contains roughly 150,000 clones, 90% of which appear only once. This chain joins TRBV5-7 and TRBJ1-5, with 7 bases aligning to TRBD1. TRBV5-7 is an ORF for which the function is uncertain. The TCR was taken from an adult who received the AZD1222 COVID-19 vaccine. This sample comprised peripheral blood, obtained 28 days after the second AZD1222 dose. The CDR3 spells CASSLGTGRINQPQHF. The DNA for the CDR3 is TGTGCCAGCAGCTTGGGGACAGGCAGAATAAATCAGCCCCAGCATTTT.